This is a list of T cell receptor beta chains from one sample in a study of blood T cell repertoires in COVID-19. Clones were read by immunoSEQ multiplex PCR, and TCRdb kept only the in-frame ones, dropping some. The sample has roughly 160,000 clones, approximately 84% seen once. Input material: peripheral blood. Receptors originate from a middle-aged man with acute or convalescent COVID-19. CDR3s include the opening cysteine and the closing phenylalanine or tryptophan. A D gene is named only where the DNA matches it firmly.

TRBJ1-6,.,TRBV27,CASSLSAANSPLHF
TRBJ2-1,TRBD1,TRBV19,CASSADRGNEQFF
TRBJ1-1,.,TRBV7-9,CASSDMHRTPEAFF
TRBJ1-2,.,TRBV5-4,CASSFGSNYGYTF
TRBJ1-5,.,TRBV5-1,CASSEAPQGGSNQPQHF
TRBJ2-5,TRBD2,TRBV5-6,CASSQGLAGGGTQYF
TRBJ1-3,TRBD1,TRBV7-9,CASGQGWSKVENTIYF
TRBJ2-5,TRBD2,TRBV5-4,CASSSNSGQETQYF
TRBJ2-1,.,TRBV9,CASSADYYNDQFF
TRBJ2-2,TRBD2,TRBV4-2,CASSQARTSGNTGELFF
TRBJ2-7,TRBD1,TRBV7-3,CASSPDRGHEQYF
TRBJ1-2,.,TRBV2,CASMRLSGYTF
TRBJ2-1,.,TRBV11-3,CASSLAESSWDEQFF
TRBJ1-3,.,TRBV11-2,CASSLLSGSSGNTIYF
TRBJ2-3,.,TRBV1,CTSSQVSRTSGNPSRTDTQYF
TRBJ2-7,.,TRBV18,CASSPHSEQYF